This TCR beta chain appears in the sequencing data of a study of long-term antiretroviral therapy in people with HIV. Survey-level resolution applied to immunoSEQ assay v3.0. Libraries were prepared by immunoSEQ multiplex PCR; TCRdb keeps only in-frame clonotypes and omits some of them. The sample lists about 43,000 clones; about nine tenths were seen once. This CDR3 region has 16 residues. Between the trimmed V and J ends, which lost 0 bases and 0 bases, there was a span of 10 bases. Germline lookup yields CDR1 MNHEY and CDR2 SMNVEV (reference sequence). This material consisted of unsorted PBMCs, taken 0.1 years before starting antiretroviral therapy. The rearrangement links TRBV27 to TRBJ2-3; either TRBD1 or TRBD2 may fit D (5 bases each). This clonotype was sampled from a woman aged 50 to 60 with HIV. The CDR3 loop reads CASSLSRGVSTDTQYF. In DNA, the CDR3 is TGTGCCAGCAGTTTATCGAGGGGTGTGAGCACAGATACGCAGTATTTT.